This T cell receptor beta chain was recovered during a study of blood T cell repertoires in COVID-19. The CDR3 sequence is 13 residues long. Germline values: CDR1 KGHDR, CDR2 SFDVKD. J was trimmed by 5 bases and V by 10 bases; bases with no gene match: 7. Clones were read by immunoSEQ multiplex PCR, and TCRdb kept only the in-frame ones, dropping some. Of under 250,000 clones in the sample, approximately 83% are singletons; the top ten hold around 3.3%. Cohort assignment relied on participant-reported clinical history. All exposed participants met a person with COVID-19 within 2 weeks before entering the study.

The sample comprised PBMCs or T cells enriched from blood (not recorded which). This chain links TRBV24-1 with TRBJ2-5, with 9 bases that match TRBD1. The source is a woman between 35 and 50 years old who had been exposed to COVID-19. CDR3 nucleotides: TGTGCCACGGGAACAGGGGGCATGGAGACCCAGTACTTC. Translation gives CATGTGGMETQYF.